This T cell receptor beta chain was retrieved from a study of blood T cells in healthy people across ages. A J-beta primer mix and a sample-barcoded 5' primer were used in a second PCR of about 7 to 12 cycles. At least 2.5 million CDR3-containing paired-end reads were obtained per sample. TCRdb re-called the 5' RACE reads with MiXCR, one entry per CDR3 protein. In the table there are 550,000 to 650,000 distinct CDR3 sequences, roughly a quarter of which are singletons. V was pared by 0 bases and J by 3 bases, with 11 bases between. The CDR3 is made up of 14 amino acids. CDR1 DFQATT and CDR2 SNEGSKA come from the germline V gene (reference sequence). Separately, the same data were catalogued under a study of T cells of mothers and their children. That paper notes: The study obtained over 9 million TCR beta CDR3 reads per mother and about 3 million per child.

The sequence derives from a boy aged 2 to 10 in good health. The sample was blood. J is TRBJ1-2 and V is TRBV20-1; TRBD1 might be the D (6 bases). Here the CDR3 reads CSARDVRGDYGYTF. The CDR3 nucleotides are TGCAGTGCTAGAGATGTCAGGGGCGACTATGGCTACACCTTC.